These 32 T cell receptor beta chains share one sample of origin, sequenced in a study of response to subunit inactivated influenza vaccine. TCRdb independently ran MiXCR on the RT-PCR reads; one entry per CDR3 protein. Of roughly 620,000 distinct CDR3 sequences listed, approximately 10% are singletons. These sequences were also reported in another study, on T cells expressing NK-cell markers. That paper states: Generation of TCR beta cDNA was performed by 5'RACE template switching incorporating UMIs.

The input for sequencing was PBMCs from blood, taken on the day of vaccination. These receptors were obtained from a man aged 45-65 years who received an inactivated influenza vaccine.

This clonotype came up many times. The rearrangement joins TRBV12-3 or TRBV12-4 to TRBJ1-3; D is unresolved. The CDR3 length is 14 residues. Trimming pared 6 bases from V and 5 bases from J, leaving 14 bases between. The CDR3 reads CASRLTQIRNTIYF. CDR3 nucleotide sequence: TGTGCCAGCAGGCTGACCCAAATCAGAAACACCATATATTTT.

This clonotype has more than one count but fewer than ten. The rearrangement uses TRBV12-3 or TRBV12-4 and TRBJ1-4; D possibly corresponds to TRBD1 (5 bases). The CDR3 length is 14 residues. Trimming removed 8 bases at V and 4 bases at J, with 14 bases between. In DNA form, the CDR3 reads TGTGCCAGCCGGGGGGGGGTCCTTAATGAAAAACTGTTTTTT. Its translation is CASRGGVLNEKLFF.

This clonotype came up a few times. The J gene is TRBJ2-7, the V gene TRBV29-1; D possibly corresponds to TRBD1 (6 bases). Per the germline V gene, CDR1 is SQVTM and CDR2 is ANQGSEA. The CDR3 has 15 residues. With 6 bases removed from V and 2 bases from J, the gap between germline ends came to 20 bases. Here the CDR3 DNA reads TGCAGCGTCCTTAAAACAGGGTCGTCCCCCTACGAGCAGTACTTC. The encoded protein is CSVLKTGSSPYEQYF.

This clonotype turned up a few times. The gene calls are TRBV4-1 and TRBJ2-3; 7 bases align to TRBD1. CDR3 size: 16 residues. Trimming took 2 bases from V and 3 from J; bases not matched to a gene: 8. The germline gives CDR1 MGHRA, CDR2 YSYEKL. CDR3 nucleotides: TGCGCCAGCAGCCAACCTAGGGCAGGGGGAACAGATACGCAGTATTTT. It encodes CASSQPRAGGTDTQYF.

This clonotype showed up just a few times. The chain has TRBV15 and TRBJ2-3, with D maybe TRBD1 (5 bases). This CDR3 has 16 residues. Germline V gene data show CDR1 as LNHNV and CDR2 as YYDKDF (reference sequence). Trimming stripped 0 bases from V and 4 bases from J, with 14 bases between. The CDR3 sequence is CATSRERAGSADTQYF. CDR3 nucleotides: TGTGCCACCAGCAGAGAACGGGCAGGGTCGGCAGATACGCAGTATTTT.

The rearrangement uses TRBV20-1 and TRBJ1-1, with unresolved D. CDR1 DFQATT and CDR2 SNEGSKA come from the germline V gene (reference sequence). V was trimmed by 5 bases and J by 1 base, leaving 14 bases between them. This CDR3 comprises 14 residues. As DNA, the CDR3 is TGCAGTGCTCGTGCCCGGGCCCGGAACACTGAAGCTTTCTTT. Amino acid sequence: CSARARARNTEAFF.

There are a few counts of this clonotype. The chain carries TRBV24-1 and TRBJ1-5, with 10 bases fitting TRBD1. The CDR3 loop spans 19 amino acids. The germline V gene encodes CDR1 KGHDR and CDR2 SFDVKD. J gave up 0 bases and V 4 bases, and 11 bases lay outside the gene matches. CDR3: CATSDSGTGALYSNQPQHF. CDR3 nucleotides: TGTGCCACCAGTGACTCCGGGACAGGGGCCCTTTATAGCAATCAGCCCCAGCATTTT.

This clonotype was found a few times. This sequence joins TRBV20-1 and TRBJ1-1, with D unresolved. The V and J ends lost 3 bases and 7 bases respectively, with 12 bases between them. Germline V gene sequence: CDR1 DFQATT, CDR2 SNEGSKA (reference sequence). CDR3 length: 12 residues. CDR3 region: CSASQDGYEAFF. CDR3 coding DNA: TGCAGTGCTAGCCAAGATGGTTATGAAGCTTTCTTT.

This clonotype was seen at least ten times. CDR3 protein: CASTSGTQDGGYTF. The CDR3 coding sequence is TGTGCCAGCACCTCGGGGACACAGGACGGTGGCTACACCTTC. The chain joins TRBV4-2 to TRBJ1-2; D might be TRBD1 (6 bases). Per the germline V gene, CDR1 is LGHNA and CDR2 is YNFKEQ. This CDR3 contains 14 residues. Trimming stripped 7 bases from V and 7 bases from J, with 19 bases between.

This clonotype was detected only a few times. This sequence joins TRBV20-1 and TRBJ1-2, with 7 bases aligning to TRBD1. V shed 6 bases, J shed 8 bases, and the junction held 12 bases outside the gene matches. The germline V gene encodes CDR1 DFQATT and CDR2 SNEGSKA (reference sequence). The CDR3 covers 13 residues. The CDR3 region has the DNA TGCAGTGCGCCAGACAACAGGGGTGGAGGCTACACCTTC. The encoded protein is CSAPDNRGGGYTF.

The chain uses TRBV6-1 and TRBJ2-6; 9 nucleotides line up with TRBD1. With 6 bases clipped from V and 1 base from J, the junction kept 10 bases outside the gene matches. The CDR3 is 18 amino acids. The V gene's germline CDR1 is MNHNS and CDR2 SASEGT. CDR3 loop: CASSLLPGQGSGANVLTF. CDR3 nucleotides: TGTGCCAGCAGCCTTCTCCCGGGACAGGGTTCTGGGGCCAACGTCCTGACTTTC.

The gene calls are TRBV7-3 and TRBJ2-3; D may be TRBD1 or TRBD2 (5 bases each). Germline V gene sequence: CDR1 SGHTA, CDR2 FQGTGA. V was clipped by 3 bases and J by 1 base, with 17 bases between them. This CDR3 spans 17 amino acids. The chain's CDR3 is CASSFLPGPTGTDTQYF. CDR3 sequence (DNA): TGTGCCAGCAGCTTTCTCCCGGGGCCCACGGGCACAGATACGCAGTATTTT.

This clonotype occurred a few times. The chain uses TRBV10-3 and TRBJ2-5; weak D call: TRBD2 (6 bases). The V gene lost 0 bases and the J gene lost 10 bases, with 18 bases spanning the gap. Germline lookup yields CDR1 ENHRY and CDR2 SYGVKD. This CDR3 has 15 amino acids. This CDR3 is CAISESLGGSGGQYF. The CDR3 nucleotides are TGTGCCATCAGTGAGTCCCTCGGGGGTTCCGGGGGCCAGTACTTC.

The V gene is TRBV7-2, the J gene TRBJ1-1; D gene ambiguous. CDR3 length: 13 residues. From germline, CDR1 is SGHTA and CDR2 FQGNSA. Trimming left V 7 bases short and J 4 bases short, with 13 bases between. The CDR3, as DNA: TGTGCCAGCAAGGGCCCCCCGGGCACTGAAGCTTTCTTT. Translating it yields CASKGPPGTEAFF.

This clonotype was detected only a few times. The chain carries TRBV7-2 and TRBJ2-6; the D is unclear. V shed 5 bases and J shed 5 bases, with 1 base lying between them. The germline gives CDR1 SGHTA, CDR2 FQGNSA. This CDR3 is 11 amino acids long. CDR3 DNA sequence: TGTGCCAGCAGCCGGGCCAACGTCCTGACTTTC. It codes for CASSRANVLTF.

The chain employs TRBV6-5 and TRBJ2-3; possibly TRBD1 or TRBD2 for D (5 bases each). The CDR3 is 17 amino acids. Trimming shortened V by 1 base and J by 2 bases, and 16 bases separated the two germline ends. From germline, CDR1 is MNHEY and CDR2 SVGAGI. The CDR3 region is CASSYFGASGVTDTQYF. The CDR3 region has the DNA TGTGCCAGCAGTTACTTCGGGGCGAGCGGAGTCACAGATACGCAGTATTTT.

This clonotype appeared a few times. V is TRBV15 and J is TRBJ2-3, with TRBD2 matching 13 bases. CDR3 size: 17 residues. V lost 8 bases and J lost 5; bases outside the gene matches: 13. The germline gives CDR1 LNHNV, CDR2 YYDKDF (reference sequence). The CDR3, as DNA: TGTGCCACCGCCGAAGCCCGACTAGCGGGAGGAAAAGATACGCAGTATTTT. This translates into CATAEARLAGGKDTQYF. Full variable domain (outside the CDR3, taken from reference TRBV15 and TRBJ2-3): DAMVIQNPRYQVTQFGKPVTLSCSQTLNHNVMYWYQQKSSQAPKLLFHYYDKDFNNEADTPDNFQSRRPNTSFCFLDIRSPGLGDTAMYLCATAEARLAGGKDTQYFGPGTRLTVL.

V gene TRBV24-1 combines with J gene TRBJ2-1, with 11 nucleotides matching TRBD2. The CDR3 is 17 residues long. The germline V gene encodes CDR1 KGHDR and CDR2 SFDVKD. Germline trimming cut 4 bases from V and 8 bases from J; bases unmatched to any gene: 12. The CDR3 sequence is CATSETPIAGGFHEQFF. CDR3 DNA sequence: TGTGCCACCAGTGAGACCCCTATAGCGGGGGGGTTTCATGAGCAGTTCTTC.

V usage is TRBV2 and J usage is TRBJ1-2; D not resolved. Germline lookup yields CDR1 SNHLY and CDR2 FYNNEI. The CDR3 runs 13 residues. Trimming shortened V by 1 base and J by 8 bases, and 11 bases separated the two germline ends. CDR3 DNA sequence: TGTGCCAGCAGTGAAGAACGAGAGACAGGCTACACCTTC. Residues: CASSEERETGYTF.

This clonotype showed up just a few times. The chain is built from TRBV6-1 and TRBJ2-7; 11 nucleotides line up with TRBD1. The V and J ends lost 7 bases and 6 bases, in that order; junction bases with no gene match: 14. The V gene's germline CDR1 is MNHNS and CDR2 SASEGT. The CDR3 runs to 16 residues. CDR3 sequence reads: CASTLQIGTGGGEQYF. The CDR3 DNA is TGTGCCAGCACCCTTCAAATCGGGACAGGGGGAGGCGAGCAGTACTTC.

Many counts were recorded for this clonotype. The chain's CDR3 is CASSLEGSNYGYTF. The DNA of the CDR3 is TGCGCCAGCAGCTTGGAGGGGTCGAACTATGGCTACACCTTC. The rearrangement links TRBV5-1 to TRBJ1-2; the D gene is possibly TRBD1 (5 bases). Trimming removed 0 bases at V and 2 bases at J, with 8 bases between. This CDR3 region has 14 residues. Per germline, CDR1 SGHRS and CDR2 YFSETQ. Looking up the rest from reference TRBV5-1 and TRBJ1-2 gives the full variable domain: KAGVTQTPRYLIKTRGQQVTLSCSPISGHRSVSWYQQTPGQGLQFLFEYFSETQRNKGNFPGRFSGRQFSNSRSEMNVSTLELGDSALYLCASSLEGSNYGYTFGSGTRLTVV.

This clonotype appeared a few times. This rearrangement joins TRBV10-3 to TRBJ2-7, with 11 bases fitting TRBD2. This CDR3 contains 16 residues. In germline, CDR1 is ENHRY, CDR2 SYGVKD. The junction had 8 bases not matched to a gene; V was cut back by 3 bases and J by 4 bases. DNA for the CDR3: TGTGCCATCAGTGACTGGGGACTAGCGGCGCAATACGAGCAGTACTTC. This sequence encodes CAISDWGLAAQYEQYF.

This clonotype was detected many times. The rearrangement links TRBV12-3 or TRBV12-4 to TRBJ2-2; perhaps TRBD1 as D (6 bases). With 3 bases removed from V and 5 bases from J, the gap between germline ends came to 10 bases. CDR3 length: 14 amino acids. In nucleotides, the CDR3 is TGTGCCAGCAGTTTCGAGGGGGTGACCGGGGAGCTGTTTTTT. Its protein is CASSFEGVTGELFF.

The chain joins TRBV18 to TRBJ2-1; 8 bases are shared with TRBD1. The length of the CDR3 is 14 residues. Germline V gene lookup returns CDR1 KGHSH and CDR2 LQKENI. Germline trimming cut 4 bases from V and 12 bases from J; bases unmatched to any gene: 11. The CDR3 DNA sequence: TGTGCCAGCTCACGACCGGGACAGGTGTATAGGCAGTTCTTC. Amino acid sequence: CASSRPGQVYRQFF.

The table lists this clonotype with a few counts. The V gene is TRBV29-1, the J gene TRBJ2-6; D call uncertain. The CDR3 has 18 amino acids. From germline, CDR1 is SQVTM and CDR2 ANQGSEA. Trimming cost V 1 base and J 0 bases, with 16 bases left between them. The CDR3 sequence is CSVEVGNRGGSGANVLTF. In DNA form, the CDR3 reads TGCAGCGTTGAAGTTGGCAACCGAGGTGGCTCTGGGGCCAACGTCCTGACTTTC.

The table lists this clonotype with a few counts. This chain uses TRBV12-3 or TRBV12-4 with TRBJ1-3; TRBD1 is a possible D gene (5 bases). The CDR3 loop spans 15 amino acids. Trimming shortened V by 3 bases and J by 0 bases, and 9 bases separated the two germline ends. The CDR3 sequence: CASSFLGGSGNTIYF. In DNA form, the CDR3 reads TGTGCCAGCAGTTTTCTTGGGGGCTCTGGAAACACCATATATTTT.

This clonotype was picked up many times. The J gene is TRBJ2-1, the V gene TRBV6-2 or TRBV6-3; D gene unclear. The V and J ends lost 5 bases and 5 bases respectively, with 7 bases between them. Germline V gene sequence: CDR1 MNHEY, CDR2 SVGEGT. This CDR3 region has 12 residues. CDR3 loop: CASSRQDNEQFF. CDR3 in DNA: TGTGCCAGCAGTCGCCAGGACAATGAGCAGTTCTTC.

This clonotype was seen at least ten times. The CDR3 loop reads CASIPRGVRRFTADTQYF. The CDR3 region has the DNA TGTGCCAGCATCCCCCGCGGGGTGAGACGCTTTACCGCAGATACGCAGTATTTT. The chain uses TRBV12-3 or TRBV12-4 and TRBJ2-3; D might be TRBD2 (6 bases). The CDR3 length is 18 residues. The V and J ends lost 7 bases and 4 bases respectively, with 27 bases between them.

This clonotype was seen a few times. The CDR3 loop reads CASSFAVNSGIYNEQFF. The CDR3 DNA follows: TGTGCCAGCAGTTTTGCGGTAAATAGCGGAATATACAATGAGCAGTTCTTC. This chain uses TRBV28 with TRBJ2-1; D possibly corresponds to TRBD2 (6 bases). CDR3 length: 17 residues. Trimming took 3 bases from V and 4 from J, leaving 19 bases between them. Germline V gene data show CDR1 as MDHEN and CDR2 as SYDVKM.

This clonotype was counted only a few times. This chain connects TRBV29-1 to TRBJ1-5; TRBD1 is a possible D gene (6 bases). The CDR3 has 14 residues. CDR1 and CDR2 (germline): SQVTM, ANQGSEA. Trimming pared 5 bases from V and 0 bases from J, leaving 11 bases between. The CDR3 coding sequence is TGCAGCGTTTCCGGGACAAGTAGCAATCAGCCCCAGCATTTT. Translated, it gives CSVSGTSSNQPQHF.

The rearrangement joins TRBV6-5 to TRBJ1-6, with a weak D call TRBD1 (6 bases). This CDR3 contains 14 residues. V shed 4 bases and J shed 9 bases, with 13 bases lying between them. Germline values: CDR1 MNHEY, CDR2 SVGAGI. The DNA of the CDR3 is TGTGCCAGCAGTTCCCGGGCCAGGGGTTCACCCCTCCACTTT. Translation gives CASSSRARGSPLHF.

The J gene is TRBJ2-7, the V gene TRBV28, with 7 nucleotides matching TRBD1. The CDR3 is 14 amino acids. V was clipped by 6 bases and J by 1 base; unmatched bases: 6. CDR1 and CDR2 from the germline V gene are MDHEN and SYDVKM. The CDR3 DNA sequence: TGTGCCAGCAGGAAAGACAGGGATTCCTACGAGCAGTACTTC. Translated, it gives CASRKDRDSYEQYF.